One sample yielded the 21 T cell receptor beta chains listed below, sequenced in a study of blood T cell repertoires in COVID-19. Clones were read by immunoSEQ multiplex PCR, and TCRdb kept only the in-frame ones, dropping some. The sample records some 250,000 clones, approximately 84% being singletons. Sequencing was performed on PBMCs or T cells enriched from blood (not recorded which). Receptor source: a woman aged 40 to 50 with acute COVID-19.

V usage is TRBV6-5 and J usage is TRBJ2-1; 9 bases are shared with TRBD1. Germline values: CDR1 MNHEY, CDR2 SVGAGI. This CDR3 has 15 amino acids. After removal of 0 bases from V and 12 bases from J, the junction contained 9 bases not matched to a gene. CDR3 sequence (DNA): TGTGCCAGCAGTTACTCCCCTCGACAGGGGGGGCCGCAGTTCTTC. It yields the protein CASSYSPRQGGPQFF.

This clone was observed a single time. The rearrangement joins TRBV5-1 to TRBJ2-6, with D unclear. V was cut by 4 bases and J by 2 bases, with 7 bases left in between. This CDR3 is built from 14 residues. The germline CDR1 and CDR2 sequences are SGHRS and YFSETQ. CDR3 region: CASSTGAGANVLTF. As DNA, the CDR3 is TGCGCCAGCAGCACCGGTGCTGGGGCCAACGTCCTGACTTTC.

This clone has only a few counts. V gene TRBV20-1 combines with J gene TRBJ2-1; 12 bases line up with TRBD2. V lost 3 bases to trimming and J lost 9 bases; unmatched junction nucleotides: 9. The CDR3 consists of 15 residues. CDR1 and CDR2 (germline): DFQATT, SNEGSKA (reference sequence). The CDR3 is CSASSASGRAGEQFF. The DNA for the CDR3 is TGCAGTGCTAGTTCGGCTAGCGGGAGGGCCGGTGAGCAGTTCTTC.

The chain employs TRBV12-5 and TRBJ2-1; 8 nucleotides align to TRBD2. CDR1 is LGHNT and CDR2 is FRNRAP in the germline V gene. V lost 5 bases and J lost 4; bases outside the gene matches: 4. CDR3 size: 14 residues. The CDR3 spells CASGSSGGYNEQFF. For the CDR3, the DNA is TGTGCTAGTGGTAGTTCGGGAGGGTACAATGAGCAGTTCTTC.

This chain uses TRBV10-3 with TRBJ1-1; 7 positions agree with TRBD1. Germline trimming cut 6 bases from V and 3 bases from J; bases unmatched to any gene: 10. The CDR3 runs to 15 residues. The germline V gene has CDR1 ENHRY and CDR2 SYGVKD. CDR3 nucleotides: TGTGCCATCAGCCAAACAGGGGACCTTGACACTGAAGCTTTCTTT. Translation gives CAISQTGDLDTEAFF.

The rearrangement joins TRBV15 to TRBJ2-3; weak D call: TRBD1 (6 bases). The CDR3 is 16 residues long. V was pared by 5 bases and J by 3 bases, with 18 bases between. Germline values: CDR1 LNHNV, CDR2 YYDKDF (reference sequence). The CDR3 reads CATSGLQGRGTDTQYF. Written as DNA, the CDR3 is TGTGCCACCAGCGGATTGCAGGGGCGTGGGACAGATACGCAGTATTTT.

The chain couples TRBV7-9 to TRBJ2-7; 12 bases map to TRBD2. V lost 3 bases and J lost 4; bases outside the gene matches: 13. The CDR3 has 18 amino acids. Germline V gene sequence: CDR1 SEHNR, CDR2 FQNEAQ (reference sequence). CDR3 protein: CASSFDSLAGGPSYEQYF. CDR3 sequence (DNA): TGTGCCAGCAGCTTTGATTCGCTAGCGGGAGGGCCCTCGTACGAGCAGTACTTC.

The chain combines TRBV6-1 with TRBJ1-5; D ambiguous. CDR3 size: 15 residues. V lost 2 bases, J lost 3 bases, and 11 bases lay in between. Germline CDR1 reads MNHNS; CDR2 reads SASEGT. The CDR3 sequence is CASSENWRFNQPQHF. In DNA, the CDR3 is TGTGCCAGCAGTGAAAACTGGAGGTTCAATCAGCCCCAGCATTTT.

This chain links TRBV25-1 with TRBJ2-5, with a weak D call TRBD1 (6 bases). CDR1 MGHDK and CDR2 SYGVNS come from the germline V gene. The CDR3 contains 16 residues. Trimming took 5 bases from V and 2 from J, leaving 18 bases between them. CDR3 loop: CASSPTRGNRQETQYF. CDR3 bases: TGTGCCAGCAGTCCCACCAGGGGAAATAGACAAGAGACCCAGTACTTC.

The chain combines TRBV29-1 with TRBJ2-1; 9 bases line up with TRBD2. Unmatched junction bases numbered 4, after V lost 0 bases and J lost 4 bases. Per the germline V gene, CDR1 is SQVTM and CDR2 is ANQGSEA. The CDR3 runs to 15 residues. The CDR3 loop is CSVEDLTSGYNEQFF. CDR3 in DNA: TGCAGCGTTGAAGATCTCACTAGCGGGTACAATGAGCAGTTCTTC.

This chain links TRBV30 with TRBJ2-4; TRBD2 agrees at 14 bases. This CDR3 is built from 17 residues. J lost 9 bases, V lost 2 bases, and 12 bases had no gene match. Germline loops: CDR1 GTSNPN, CDR2 SVGIG (reference sequence). The CDR3 DNA reads TGTGCCTGGAGTACACCCGGGACTAGCGGGAGTTGGAGCATTCAGTACTTC. Residues: CAWSTPGTSGSWSIQYF.

V gene TRBV2 combines with J gene TRBJ1-3; 7 nucleotides match TRBD1. The CDR3 sequence is 14 residues long. The germline V gene encodes CDR1 SNHLY and CDR2 FYNNEI. Unmatched junction bases numbered 0, after V lost 4 bases and J lost 0 bases. The CDR3 nucleotides read TGTGCCAGCAGTGGGGACAGCTCTGGAAACACCATATATTTT. Translation: CASSGDSSGNTIYF.

This rearrangement joins TRBV7-6 to TRBJ2-3; 13 nucleotides align to TRBD2. The trim removed 5 bases at V and 4 bases at J, leaving 3 bases unmatched. The CDR3 runs to 15 residues. The germline V gene has CDR1 SGHVS and CDR2 FNYEAQ. CDR3 loop: CASSQLAGGSDTQYF. CDR3 sequence (DNA): TGTGCCAGCAGCCAACTAGCGGGAGGGTCAGATACGCAGTATTTT.

The rearrangement joins TRBV11-2 to TRBJ1-1, with TRBD1 matching over 9 bases. Unmatched junction bases numbered 2, after V lost 3 bases and J lost 0 bases. The V gene's germline CDR1 is SGHAT and CDR2 FQNNGV. This CDR3 contains 15 residues. In DNA, the CDR3 is TGTGCCAGCAGCTTCAGGGACAGGGTGAACACTGAAGCTTTCTTT. It translates to CASSFRDRVNTEAFF.

This chain joins TRBV29-1 and TRBJ2-7; 7 bases are a match to TRBD1. From germline, CDR1 is SQVTM and CDR2 ANQGSEA. CDR3 length: 11 residues. The ends lost 6 bases at V and 5 bases at J; junction bases unmatched: 4. This CDR3 is CSVGQVNEQYF. In DNA, the CDR3 is TGCAGCGTCGGACAGGTAAACGAGCAGTACTTC.

This clone has just a few counts. Other DNA sequences in the same sample also yield this CDR3. The chain uses TRBV11-3 and TRBJ2-5; D may be TRBD2 (5 bases). V lost 6 bases and J lost 4, with 12 bases in between. Germline-derived CDR1 and CDR2 are SGHNT and YENEEA. This CDR3 is built from 13 residues. CDR3 bases: TGTGCCAGCAGTCCCAACGAGGGAGAGACCCAGTACTTC. Protein: CASSPNEGETQYF.

The chain employs TRBV7-8 and TRBJ1-2; tentatively, D is TRBD1 (6 bases). This CDR3 contains 13 residues. Germline loops: CDR1 SGHVS, CDR2 FQNEAQ. Trimming pared 5 bases from V and 6 bases from J, leaving 13 bases between. CDR3 loop: CASSLGTRNGYTF. CDR3 in DNA: TGTGCCAGCAGCCTCGGGACAAGAAATGGCTACACCTTC.

This chain uses TRBV27 with TRBJ2-7; D unclear. Per the germline V gene, CDR1 is MNHEY and CDR2 is SMNVEV (reference sequence). The V end lost 5 bases, the J end lost 3 bases, and 17 bases lay between the germline ends. The CDR3 contains 15 residues. CDR3 nucleotide sequence: TGTGCCAGCAGTCCTACAGCCTACCGCTTCTACGAGCAGTACTTC. Its translation is CASSPTAYRFYEQYF.

The V call is TRBV5-3, the J call TRBJ1-5, with D possibly TRBD1 on 6 matching bases. TRBV5-3 is marked as an open reading frame, function uncertain. The CDR3 is 13 residues long. With 7 bases removed from V and 10 bases from J, the gap between germline ends came to 18 bases. CDR3 bases: TGTGCCAGACGACTCACAGGGCACGGTCCCCAGCATTTT. Encoded protein: CARRLTGHGPQHF.

The rearrangement uses TRBV18 and TRBJ2-5; perhaps TRBD1 as D (5 bases). V was clipped by 5 bases and J by 4 bases, with 17 bases between them. The CDR3 loop spans 15 amino acids. Germline assignment: CDR1 KGHSH and CDR2 LQKENI. CDR3 in amino acids: CASSSNQGRGETQYF. The CDR3 region has the DNA TGTGCCAGCTCATCTAACCAGGGCAGAGGAGAGACCCAGTACTTC.

J is TRBJ1-4 and V is TRBV6-5; 11 positions agree with TRBD1. The length of the CDR3 is 15 residues. V lost 9 bases, J lost 7 bases, and 10 bases stayed unmatched. Germline CDR1 reads MNHEY; CDR2 reads SVGAGI. The CDR3 sequence: CASTITGTGGEKLFF. In DNA, the CDR3 is TGTGCCAGTACTATAACCGGGACAGGGGGTGAAAAACTGTTTTTT.